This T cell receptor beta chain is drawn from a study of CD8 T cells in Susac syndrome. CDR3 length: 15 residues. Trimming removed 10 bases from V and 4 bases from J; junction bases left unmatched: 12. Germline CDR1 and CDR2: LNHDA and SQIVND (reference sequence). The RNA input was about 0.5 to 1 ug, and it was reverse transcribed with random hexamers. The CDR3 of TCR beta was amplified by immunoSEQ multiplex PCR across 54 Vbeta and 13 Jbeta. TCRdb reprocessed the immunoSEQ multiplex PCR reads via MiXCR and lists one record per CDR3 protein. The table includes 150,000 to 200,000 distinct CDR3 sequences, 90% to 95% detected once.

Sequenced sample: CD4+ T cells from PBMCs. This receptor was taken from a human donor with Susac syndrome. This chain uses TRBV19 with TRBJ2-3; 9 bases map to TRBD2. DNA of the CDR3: TGTGCCACCTCCCCAGCGGGGGGAGTTGCAGATACGCAGTATTTT. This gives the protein CATSPAGGVADTQYF.